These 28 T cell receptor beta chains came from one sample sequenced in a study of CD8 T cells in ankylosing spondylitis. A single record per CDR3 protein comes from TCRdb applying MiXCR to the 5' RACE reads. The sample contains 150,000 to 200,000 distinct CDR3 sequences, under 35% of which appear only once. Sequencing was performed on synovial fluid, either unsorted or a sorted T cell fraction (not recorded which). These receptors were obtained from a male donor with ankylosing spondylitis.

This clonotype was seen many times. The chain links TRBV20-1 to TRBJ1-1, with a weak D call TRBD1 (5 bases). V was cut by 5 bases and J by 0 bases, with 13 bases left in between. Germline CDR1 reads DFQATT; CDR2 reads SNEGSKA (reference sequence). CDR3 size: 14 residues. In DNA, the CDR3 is TGCAGTGCTGCGGGACGGCGAATGAACACTGAAGCTTTCTTT. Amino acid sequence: CSAAGRRMNTEAFF.

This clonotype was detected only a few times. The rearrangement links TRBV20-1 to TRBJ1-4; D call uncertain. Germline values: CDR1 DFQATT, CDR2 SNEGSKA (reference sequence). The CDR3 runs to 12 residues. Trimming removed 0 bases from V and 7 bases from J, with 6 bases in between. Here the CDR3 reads CSARDRGEKLFF. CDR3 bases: TGCAGTGCTAGAGATCGCGGTGAAAAACTGTTTTTT.

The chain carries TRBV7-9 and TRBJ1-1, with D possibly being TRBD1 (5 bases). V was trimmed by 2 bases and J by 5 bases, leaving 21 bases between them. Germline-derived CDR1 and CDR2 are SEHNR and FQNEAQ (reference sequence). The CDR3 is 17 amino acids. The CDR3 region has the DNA TGTGCCAGCAGCTTAAGGATCCAGGGTATTGAACGGACTGAAGCTTTCTTT. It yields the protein CASSLRIQGIERTEAFF.

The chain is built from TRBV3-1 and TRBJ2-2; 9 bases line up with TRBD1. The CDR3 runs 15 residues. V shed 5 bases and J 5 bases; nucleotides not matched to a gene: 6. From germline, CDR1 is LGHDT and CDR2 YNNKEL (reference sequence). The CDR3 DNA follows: TGTGCCAGCAGCGCCGGGACAGGGTGGACCGGGGAGCTGTTTTTT. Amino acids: CASSAGTGWTGELFF.

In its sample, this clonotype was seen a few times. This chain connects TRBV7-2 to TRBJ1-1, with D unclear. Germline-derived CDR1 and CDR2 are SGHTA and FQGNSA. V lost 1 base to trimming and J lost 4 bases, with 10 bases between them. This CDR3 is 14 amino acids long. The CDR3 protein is CASSLDGQLTEAFF. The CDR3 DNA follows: TGTGCCAGCAGCTTAGATGGCCAGCTCACTGAAGCTTTCTTT.

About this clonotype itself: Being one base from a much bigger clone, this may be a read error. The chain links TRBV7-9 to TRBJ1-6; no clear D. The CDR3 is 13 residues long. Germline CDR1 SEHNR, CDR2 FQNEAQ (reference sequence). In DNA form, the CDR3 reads TGTGCCAGCAGCCTCCAGGAAGGGTCACCCCTCCTCTTT. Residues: CASSLQEGSPLLF.

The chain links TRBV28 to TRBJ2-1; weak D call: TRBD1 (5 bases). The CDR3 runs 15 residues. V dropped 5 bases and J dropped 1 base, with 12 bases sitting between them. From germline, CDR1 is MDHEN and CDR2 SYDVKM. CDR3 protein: CASSRPDSSYNEQFF. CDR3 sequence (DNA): TGTGCCAGCAGTAGACCAGACAGTTCCTACAATGAGCAGTTCTTC.

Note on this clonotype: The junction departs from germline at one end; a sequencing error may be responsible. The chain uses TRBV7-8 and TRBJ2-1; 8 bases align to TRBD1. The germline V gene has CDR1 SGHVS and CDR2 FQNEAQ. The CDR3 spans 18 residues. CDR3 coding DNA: TGTGCCAGCAGCCTAGCAGGGGGCGCGTGGGGCACCTACAATGAGCAGTTCTTC. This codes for CASSLAGGAWGTYNEQFF.

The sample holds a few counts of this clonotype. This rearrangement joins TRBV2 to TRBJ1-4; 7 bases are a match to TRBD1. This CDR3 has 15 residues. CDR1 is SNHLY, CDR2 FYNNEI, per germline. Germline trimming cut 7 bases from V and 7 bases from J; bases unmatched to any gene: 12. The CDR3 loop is CASTSQTGRSEKLFF. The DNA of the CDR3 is TGTGCCAGCACCTCACAGACAGGGAGGAGTGAAAAACTGTTTTTT. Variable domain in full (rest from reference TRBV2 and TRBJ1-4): EPEVTQTPSHQVTQMGQEVILRCVPISNHLYFYWYRQILGQKVEFLVSFYNNEISEKSEIFDDQFSVERPDGSNFTLKIRSTKLEDSAMYFCASTSQTGRSEKLFFGSGTQLSVL.

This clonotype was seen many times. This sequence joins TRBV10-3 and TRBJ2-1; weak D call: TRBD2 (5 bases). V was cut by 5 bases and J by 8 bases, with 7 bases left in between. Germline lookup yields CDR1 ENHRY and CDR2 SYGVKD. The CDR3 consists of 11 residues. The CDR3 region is CAISPGYEQFF. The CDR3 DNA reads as TGTGCCATCAGTCCGGGGTATGAGCAGTTCTTC.

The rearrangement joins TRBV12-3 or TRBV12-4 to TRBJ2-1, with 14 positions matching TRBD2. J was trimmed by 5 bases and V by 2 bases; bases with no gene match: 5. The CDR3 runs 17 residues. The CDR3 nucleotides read TGTGCCAGCAGTTTACTTCGACTAGCGGGGGGGCACAATGAGCAGTTCTTC. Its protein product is CASSLLRLAGGHNEQFF.

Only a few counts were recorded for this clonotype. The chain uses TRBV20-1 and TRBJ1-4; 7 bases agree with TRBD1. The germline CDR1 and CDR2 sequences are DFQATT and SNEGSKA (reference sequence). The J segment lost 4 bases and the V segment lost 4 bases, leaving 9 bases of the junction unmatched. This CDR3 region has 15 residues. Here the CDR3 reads CSATPMTGNNEKLFF. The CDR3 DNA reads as TGCAGTGCTACTCCGATGACAGGGAATAATGAAAAACTGTTTTTT.

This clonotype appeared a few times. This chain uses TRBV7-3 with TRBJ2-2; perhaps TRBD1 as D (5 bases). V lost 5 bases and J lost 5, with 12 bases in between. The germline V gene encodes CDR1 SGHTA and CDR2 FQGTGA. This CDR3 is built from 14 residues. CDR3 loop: CASSPIRDTGELFF. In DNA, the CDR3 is TGTGCCAGCAGCCCTATCAGGGATACCGGGGAGCTGTTTTTT.

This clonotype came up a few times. Here the CDR3 reads CASTGGTEAFF. The CDR3 region has the DNA TGTGCCAGCACAGGGGGGACTGAAGCTTTCTTT. The chain is built from TRBV11-3 and TRBJ1-1; 7 nucleotides agree with TRBD1. Germline loops: CDR1 SGHNT, CDR2 YENEEA. After removal of 7 bases from V and 5 bases from J, the junction contained 1 base not matched to a gene. The CDR3 has 11 residues.

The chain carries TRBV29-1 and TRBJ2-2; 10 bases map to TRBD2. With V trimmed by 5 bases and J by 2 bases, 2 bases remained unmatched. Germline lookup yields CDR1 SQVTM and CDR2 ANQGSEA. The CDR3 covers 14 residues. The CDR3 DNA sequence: TGCAGCGTTAAGCGGGAGGGAAACACCGGGGAGCTGTTTTTT. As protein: CSVKREGNTGELFF.

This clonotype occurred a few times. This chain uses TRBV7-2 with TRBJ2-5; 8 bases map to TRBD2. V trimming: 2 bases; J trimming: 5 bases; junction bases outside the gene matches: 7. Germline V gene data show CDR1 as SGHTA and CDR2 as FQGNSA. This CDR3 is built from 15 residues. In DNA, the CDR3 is TGTGCCAGCAGCTTAAACGGGAGGGGAGGGGAGACCCAGTACTTC. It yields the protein CASSLNGRGGETQYF. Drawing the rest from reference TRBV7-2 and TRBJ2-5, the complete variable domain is GAGVSQSPSNKVTEKGKDVELRCDPISGHTALYWYRQSLGQGLEFLIYFQGNSAPDKSGLPSDRFSAERTGGSVSTLTIQRTQQEDSAVYLCASSLNGRGGETQYFGPGTRLLVL.

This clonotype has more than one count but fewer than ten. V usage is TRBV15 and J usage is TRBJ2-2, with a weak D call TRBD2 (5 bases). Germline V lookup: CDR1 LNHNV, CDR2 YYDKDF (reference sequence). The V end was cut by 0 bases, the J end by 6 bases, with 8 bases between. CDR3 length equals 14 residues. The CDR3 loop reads CATSRDGSAGELFF. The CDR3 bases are TGTGCCACCAGCAGAGATGGGAGCGCCGGGGAGCTGTTTTTT.

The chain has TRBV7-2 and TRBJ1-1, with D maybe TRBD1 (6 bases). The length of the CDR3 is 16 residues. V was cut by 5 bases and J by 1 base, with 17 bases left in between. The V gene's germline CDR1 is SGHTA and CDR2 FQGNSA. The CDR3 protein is CASSPNPGVGNTEAFF. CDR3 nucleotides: TGTGCCAGCAGCCCTAATCCAGGGGTAGGGAACACTGAAGCTTTCTTT.

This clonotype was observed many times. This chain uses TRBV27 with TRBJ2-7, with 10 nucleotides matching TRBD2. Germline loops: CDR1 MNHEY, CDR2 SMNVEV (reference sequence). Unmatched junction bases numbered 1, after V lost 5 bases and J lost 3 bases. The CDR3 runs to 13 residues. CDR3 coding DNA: TGTGCCAGCAGTAGACTAGCGGGCTACGAGCAGTACTTC. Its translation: CASSRLAGYEQYF.

The CDR3: CAWSGGAPGNEQFF. The CDR3 bases are TGTGCCTGGAGCGGCGGGGCGCCGGGCAATGAGCAGTTCTTC. This sequence joins TRBV30 and TRBJ2-1; maybe TRBD2 (6 bases). This CDR3 spans 14 amino acids. V lost 3 bases to trimming and J lost 6 bases, with 15 bases between them. Germline loops: CDR1 GTSNPN, CDR2 SVGIG (reference sequence).

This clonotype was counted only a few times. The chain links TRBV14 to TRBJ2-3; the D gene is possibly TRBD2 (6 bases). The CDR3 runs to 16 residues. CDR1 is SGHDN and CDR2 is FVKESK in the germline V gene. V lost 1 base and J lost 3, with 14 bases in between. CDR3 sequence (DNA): TGTGCCAGCAGCCAAGTGGGAGGCGGGAAAACAGATACGCAGTATTTT. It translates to CASSQVGGGKTDTQYF.

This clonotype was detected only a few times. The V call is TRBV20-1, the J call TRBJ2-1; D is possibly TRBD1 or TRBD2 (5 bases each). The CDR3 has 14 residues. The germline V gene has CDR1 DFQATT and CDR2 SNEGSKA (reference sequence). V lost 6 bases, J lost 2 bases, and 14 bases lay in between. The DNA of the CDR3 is TGCAGTGCCCCGGGACCTCCCACCTACAATGAGCAGTTCTTC. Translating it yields CSAPGPPTYNEQFF.

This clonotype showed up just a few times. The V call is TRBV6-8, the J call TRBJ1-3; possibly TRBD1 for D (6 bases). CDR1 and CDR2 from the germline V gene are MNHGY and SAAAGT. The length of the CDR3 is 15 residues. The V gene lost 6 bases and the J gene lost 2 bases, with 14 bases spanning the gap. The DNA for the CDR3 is TGTGCCAGCAGGTCGGACAGTTACACTGGAAACACCATATATTTT. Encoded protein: CASRSDSYTGNTIYF.

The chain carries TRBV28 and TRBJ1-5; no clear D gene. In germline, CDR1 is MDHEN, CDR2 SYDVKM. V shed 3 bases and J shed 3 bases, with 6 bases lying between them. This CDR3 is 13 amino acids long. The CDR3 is CASSFSLNQPQHF. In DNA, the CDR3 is TGTGCCAGCAGTTTCTCCCTCAATCAGCCCCAGCATTTT. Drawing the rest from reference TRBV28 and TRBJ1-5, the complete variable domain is DVKVTQSSRYLVKRTGEKVFLECVQDMDHENMFWYRQDPGLGLRLIYFSYDVKMKEKGDIPEGYSVSREKKERFSLILESASTNQTSMYLCASSFSLNQPQHFGDGTRLSIL.

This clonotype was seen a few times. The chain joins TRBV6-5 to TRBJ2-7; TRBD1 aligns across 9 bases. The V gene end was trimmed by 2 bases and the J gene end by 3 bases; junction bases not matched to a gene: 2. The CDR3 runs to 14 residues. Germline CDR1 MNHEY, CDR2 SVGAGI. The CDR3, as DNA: TGTGCCAGCAGTTACAAGGGACAGGGCTACGAGCAGTACTTC. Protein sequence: CASSYKGQGYEQYF.

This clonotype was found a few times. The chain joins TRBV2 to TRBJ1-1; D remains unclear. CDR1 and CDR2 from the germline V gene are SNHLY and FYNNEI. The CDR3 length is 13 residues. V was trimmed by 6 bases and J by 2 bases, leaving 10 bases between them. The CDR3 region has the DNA TGTGCCAGCAGCACGCATCCCAACACTGAAGCTTTCTTT. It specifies CASSTHPNTEAFF.

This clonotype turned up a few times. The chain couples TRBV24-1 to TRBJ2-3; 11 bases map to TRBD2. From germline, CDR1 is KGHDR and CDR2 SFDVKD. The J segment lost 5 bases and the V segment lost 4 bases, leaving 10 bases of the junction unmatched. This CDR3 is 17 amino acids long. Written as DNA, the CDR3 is TGTGCCACCAGTGACCCCGGACTAGCGGGTCGGGAAGATACGCAGTATTTT. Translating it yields CATSDPGLAGREDTQYF.

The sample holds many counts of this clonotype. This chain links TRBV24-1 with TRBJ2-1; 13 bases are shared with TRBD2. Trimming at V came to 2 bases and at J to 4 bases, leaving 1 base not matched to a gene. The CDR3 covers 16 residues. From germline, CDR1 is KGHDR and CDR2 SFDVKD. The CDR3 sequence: CATSDSGLAGYNEQFF. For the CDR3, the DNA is TGTGCCACCAGTGATTCGGGACTAGCGGGATACAATGAGCAGTTCTTC.